This passage covers 27 T cell receptor beta chains from one sample sequenced in a study of T-cell memory formation after mild COVID-19. MiXCR, run by TCRdb on the 5' RACE reads, gives a single entry per CDR3 protein. This table holds 200,000 to 250,000 distinct CDR3 sequences, over 9% found once. Sequenced: PBMCs or a T cell subset sorted from them (not recorded which). The receptor source for this set is a man younger than 35 who had mild COVID-19 (a few samples of this study predate the infection). Cell type and time point are not known.

The V gene is TRBV7-9, the J gene TRBJ2-3; D gene ambiguous. Trimming pared 4 bases from V and 3 bases from J, leaving 5 bases between. This CDR3 region has 12 residues. The germline gives CDR1 SEHNR, CDR2 FQNEAQ (reference sequence). The CDR3 bases are TGTGCCAGCAGCTCGGAGACAGATACGCAGTATTTT. This sequence encodes CASSSETDTQYF. The entire variable domain, with the rest obtained from reference TRBV7-9 and TRBJ2-3, is as follows: DTGVSQNPRHKITKRGQNVTFRCDPISEHNRLYWYRQTLGQGPEFLTYFQNEAQLEKSRLLSDRFSAERPKGSFSTLEIQRTEQGDSAMYLCASSSETDTQYFGPGTRLTVL.

This clonotype was detected a few times. The J gene is TRBJ2-3, the V gene TRBV6-2 or TRBV6-3; 8 nucleotides align to TRBD2. The length of the CDR3 is 17 residues. V shed 5 bases and J 6 bases; nucleotides not matched to a gene: 16. The germline CDR1 and CDR2 sequences are MNHEY and SVGEGT. CDR3 DNA: TGTGCCAGCAGTCCCCTACCGGACGGGGGGGCATGGGATACGCAGTATTTT. Its protein product is CASSPLPDGGAWDTQYF.

V usage is TRBV12-3 or TRBV12-4 and J usage is TRBJ2-1; TRBD1 aligns across 7 bases. The CDR3 covers 14 residues. With V trimmed by 6 bases and J by 2 bases, 4 bases remained unmatched. In DNA, the CDR3 is TGTGCCAGCAGCCGGACAGGAACCTACAATGAGCAGTTCTTC. It is translated as CASSRTGTYNEQFF.

The chain employs TRBV7-3 and TRBJ2-1; tentatively, D is TRBD2 (6 bases). Between the trimmed V and J ends, which lost 4 bases and 5 bases, there was a span of 12 bases. This CDR3 is built from 14 residues. The germline V gene encodes CDR1 SGHTA and CDR2 FQGTGA. CDR3 in amino acids: CASSYPGEDNEQFF. CDR3 sequence (DNA): TGTGCCAGCAGCTACCCGGGGGAAGACAATGAGCAGTTCTTC.

This chain connects TRBV12-3 or TRBV12-4 to TRBJ1-2; 8 bases line up with TRBD1. The CDR3 spans 15 residues. V was pared by 5 bases and J by 4 bases, with 9 bases of the junction left unmatched. For the CDR3, the DNA is TGTGCCAGCAGTCCCGGACAGGGCGTTGTCTATGGCTACACCTTC. Amino acids: CASSPGQGVVYGYTF.

This clonotype showed up many times. This chain uses TRBV5-1 with TRBJ2-7; 8 bases fit TRBD1. Germline V CDR1 and CDR2: SGHRS, YFSETQ. J was trimmed by 7 bases and V by 4 bases; bases with no gene match: 7. The CDR3 has 13 residues. The CDR3 bases are TGCGCCAGCAGCCGGGACAGGCCGGGGGAGCAGTACTTC. Translation: CASSRDRPGEQYF.

This clonotype was counted a few times. V is TRBV11-2 and J is TRBJ1-1; 7 nucleotides line up with TRBD1. This CDR3 spans 15 amino acids. Germline V gives CDR1 SGHAT, CDR2 FQNNGV. Trimming removed 4 bases from V and 5 bases from J; junction bases left unmatched: 10. The CDR3 loop reads CASSYIYRGLTEAFF. CDR3 coding DNA: TGTGCCAGCAGCTATATATACAGGGGATTGACTGAAGCTTTCTTT.

This clonotype was seen many times. The V gene is TRBV7-9, the J gene TRBJ2-3; 7 bases fit TRBD2. V shed 3 bases, J shed 1 base, and the junction held 4 bases outside the gene matches. This CDR3 is 15 amino acids long. CDR1 is SEHNR, CDR2 FQNEAQ, per germline (reference sequence). The CDR3 region has the DNA TGTGCCAGCAGCTTGGCGGGAGCTGGCACAGATACGCAGTATTTT. Its translation is CASSLAGAGTDTQYF.

This clonotype was observed a few times. V gene TRBV20-1 combines with J gene TRBJ2-3, with a tentative D call TRBD1 (5 bases). Trimming stripped 5 bases from V and 6 bases from J, with 9 bases between. Germline CDR1 DFQATT, CDR2 SNEGSKA (reference sequence). The CDR3 consists of 11 residues. CDR3 in DNA: TGCAGTGCTCATAAGGGGGATACGCAGTATTTT. Protein product: CSAHKGDTQYF.

This chain connects TRBV6-2 or TRBV6-3 to TRBJ1-6, with D uncertain. Germline V gene lookup returns CDR1 MNHEY and CDR2 SVGEGT. The CDR3 is 11 residues long. V shed 10 bases and J shed 14 bases, with 15 bases lying between them. As DNA, the CDR3 is TGTGCCACCCCGACCTCCGCCACCCTCCACTTT. The encoded protein is CATPTSATLHF.

This chain uses TRBV4-3 with TRBJ2-1; D might be TRBD1 or TRBD2, each matching 6 bases. Germline V gene data show CDR1 as LGHNA and CDR2 as YSLEER. There are 15 residues in the CDR3. Trimming took off 2 bases at V and 6 bases at J, with 14 bases between the two ends. The CDR3: CASSQRGRESNEQFF. CDR3 bases: TGCGCCAGCAGCCAACGGGGGCGCGAATCCAATGAGCAGTTCTTC.

The chain recombines TRBV20-1 with TRBJ2-3; TRBD2 might be the D (7 bases). The germline gives CDR1 DFQATT, CDR2 SNEGSKA (reference sequence). The CDR3 is made up of 13 amino acids. The CDR3 region is CSQAGASTDTQYF. The CDR3 region has the DNA TGCTCTCAGGCGGGGGCTAGCACAGATACGCAGTATTTT.

V gene TRBV6-6 combines with J gene TRBJ1-3; TRBD1 is a possible D gene (5 bases). This CDR3 has 15 residues. CDR1 is MNHNY and CDR2 is SVGAGI in the germline V gene (reference sequence). The V end was cut by 6 bases, the J end by 2 bases, with 14 bases between. CDR3 bases: TGTGCCAGCAGCCACGACAGAAAGACTGGAAACACCATATATTTT. Its translation: CASSHDRKTGNTIYF.

On this clonotype itself: The germline gene is not matched at one end of the junction; a read error may be the cause. The chain links TRBV7-8 to TRBJ2-7; a possible D gene is TRBD2 (6 bases). This CDR3 spans 16 amino acids. The V gene's germline CDR1 is SGHVS and CDR2 FQNEAQ. CDR3 in amino acids: CASSLAPGLAPPRDTF. The CDR3 nucleotides are TGTGCCAGCAGCTTAGCGCCGGGACTGGCCCCCCCCCGGGATACCTTC.

The table lists this clonotype with a few counts. The chain employs TRBV6-5 and TRBJ1-1, with D possibly TRBD1 on 5 matching bases. Germline assignment: CDR1 MNHEY and CDR2 SVGAGI. CDR3 length equals 12 residues. V lost 8 bases and J lost 4, with 11 bases in between. CDR3 protein: CASYRGGTEAFF. The CDR3 DNA reads as TGTGCCAGCTATAGGGGTGGCACTGAAGCTTTCTTT.

This clonotype was observed at least ten times. V usage is TRBV12-3 or TRBV12-4 and J usage is TRBJ2-1; 11 nucleotides agree with TRBD1. The J segment lost 7 bases and the V segment lost 7 bases, leaving 6 bases of the junction unmatched. CDR3 length equals 14 residues. CDR3 DNA sequence: TGTGCCAGCACGGACAGGGGGCTGGGGAATGAGCAGTTCTTC. Amino acids: CASTDRGLGNEQFF.

This clonotype was observed at least ten times. The rearrangement joins TRBV5-1 to TRBJ2-1; D may be TRBD2 (5 bases). With 4 bases removed from V and 7 bases from J, the gap between germline ends came to 12 bases. This CDR3 has 13 residues. The germline CDR1 and CDR2 sequences are SGHRS and YFSETQ. CDR3 in amino acids: CASSPLGGNEQFF. The CDR3 DNA is TGCGCCAGCAGCCCCCTCGGAGGTAATGAGCAGTTCTTC.

J is TRBJ2-7 and V is TRBV9, with 12 bases lining up with TRBD1. The CDR3 runs 16 residues. Losses at the gene ends were 0 bases for V and 5 bases for J; bases not matched to a gene: 6. Per the germline V gene, CDR1 is SGDLS and CDR2 is YYNGEE. Here the CDR3 DNA reads TGTGCCAGCAGCGTAGCTGGGACAGGGGGCAGGGACGAGCAGTACTTC. It specifies CASSVAGTGGRDEQYF.

This clonotype turned up a few times. V and J are TRBV6-5 and TRBJ2-5, with 9 bases aligning to TRBD1. Germline CDR1 MNHEY, CDR2 SVGAGI. The CDR3 is 15 residues long. V lost 6 bases to trimming and J lost 4 bases; unmatched junction nucleotides: 9. DNA of the CDR3: TGTGCCAGCAGACCTGGGACAGGGCCGTTAGAGACCCAGTACTTC. It encodes CASRPGTGPLETQYF.

The table lists this clonotype with many counts. A junction end diverges from the germline sequence, so it may reflect a read error. This chain joins TRBV7-7 and TRBJ2-3; 9 positions match TRBD1. CDR1 and CDR2 from the germline V gene are SSHAT and FNYEAQ (reference sequence). The CDR3 runs to 15 residues. The CDR3 spells CASSLQGAPTDTQYF. The CDR3 DNA is TGTGCTAGCAGCCTACAGGGGGCCCCCACAGATACGCAGTATTTT.

V usage is TRBV3-1 and J usage is TRBJ2-2, with 9 bases aligning to TRBD2. The CDR3 is 16 residues long. Germline values: CDR1 LGHDT, CDR2 YNNKEL (reference sequence). Losses at the gene ends were 4 bases for V and 3 bases for J; bases not matched to a gene: 6. The CDR3 nucleotides read TGTGCCAGCAGCCGTCAGCGGGGGGCTCACACCGGGGAGCTGTTTTTT. This translates into CASSRQRGAHTGELFF.

In its sample, this clonotype was seen a few times. The CDR3 DNA sequence: TGTGCCAGCAGGGGGGTGGGTCAGCCCCAGCATTTT. Its protein product is CASRGVGQPQHF. This chain uses TRBV12-3 or TRBV12-4 with TRBJ1-5; D may be TRBD1 (5 bases). Trimming shortened V by 6 bases and J by 6 bases, and 9 bases separated the two germline ends. The CDR3 length is 12 residues.

V and J are TRBV4-3 and TRBJ2-3; 9 nucleotides agree with TRBD1. The CDR3 extends over 15 amino acids. The trim removed 4 bases at V and 8 bases at J, leaving 10 bases unmatched. From germline, CDR1 is LGHNA and CDR2 YSLEER. The CDR3 spells CASSPGQGSRGTQYF. CDR3 sequence (DNA): TGCGCCAGCAGCCCGGGACAGGGAAGCCGGGGTACGCAGTATTTT.

CDR3: CASSYWGGEETQYF. The CDR3 DNA reads as TGTGCCAGCAGTTACTGGGGCGGAGAAGAGACCCAGTACTTC. The chain recombines TRBV6-5 with TRBJ2-5; tentatively, D is TRBD1 (5 bases). The germline V gene has CDR1 MNHEY and CDR2 SVGAGI. The germline V and J ends were trimmed by 1 base and 3 bases, with 9 bases remaining between them. This CDR3 has 14 residues.

The chain combines TRBV29-1 with TRBJ2-3; TRBD1 matches at 9 bases. The V segment lost 6 bases and the J segment 5 bases; nucleotides outside the gene matches: 9. CDR1 SQVTM and CDR2 ANQGSEA come from the germline V gene. There are 14 residues in the CDR3. The CDR3 coding sequence is TGCAGCGTAGGCGGGACAGGGAACGGAGATACGCAGTATTTT. This translates into CSVGGTGNGDTQYF.

This clonotype was counted at least ten times. The genes are TRBV7-2 and TRBJ2-6; D is uncertain. There are 16 residues in the CDR3. V lost 1 base, J lost 0 bases, and 7 bases lay in between. Germline CDR1 SGHTA, CDR2 FQGNSA. The CDR3 loop reads CASSLGANSGANVLTF. The CDR3 DNA is TGTGCCAGCAGCTTAGGAGCAAACTCTGGGGCCAACGTCCTGACTTTC.

This clonotype was counted ten times or more. The rearrangement links TRBV10-3 to TRBJ2-5; D not certain. The CDR3 extends over 12 amino acids. Between the trimmed V and J ends, which lost 10 bases and 3 bases, there was a span of 12 bases. Germline V gene data show CDR1 as ENHRY and CDR2 as SYGVKD. The CDR3 spells CATSEGEETQYF. DNA for the CDR3: TGTGCCACCTCGGAAGGCGAAGAGACCCAGTACTTC.